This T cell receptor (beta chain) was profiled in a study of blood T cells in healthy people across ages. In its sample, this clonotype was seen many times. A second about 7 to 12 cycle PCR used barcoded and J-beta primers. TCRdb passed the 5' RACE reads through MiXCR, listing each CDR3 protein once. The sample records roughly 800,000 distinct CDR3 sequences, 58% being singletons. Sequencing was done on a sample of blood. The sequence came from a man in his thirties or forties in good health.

The CDR3 nucleotides are TGCAGCGTTGCTGAGCGGGTAGGGACCCAGTACTTC. This codes for CSVAERVGTQYF. The V and J genes are TRBV29-1 and TRBJ2-5; D might be TRBD2 (6 bases). V shed 4 bases and J shed 7 bases, with 13 bases lying between them. The CDR3 runs 12 residues. CDR1 and CDR2 (germline): SQVTM, ANQGSEA.